This T cell receptor (beta chain) was documented in a study of blood T cell repertoires in COVID-19 (dated by TCRdb to 2018 to 2021). Context from the whole study: The collaborator samples originated in the United States, Italy and Spain and spanned the acute and convalescent phases of COVID-19. The prospective study material was composed of cDNA or gDNA derived from T cells, B-cell-depleted T cells, or PBMCs. Deeply sampled blood TCRbeta repertoires from subjects exposed to, actively infected with, or recovered from COVID-19 were included in the dataset. The repertoires were made available in a free public database intended to serve as a resource for research on the immune response to SARS-CoV-2. Samples came from the ongoing ImmuneRACE study (first 160 participants) plus 1,254 subjects from 6 global collaborators. Sample metadata almost always included a de-identified subject ID, COVID-19 status, age in years and sex. Where HLA class I and class II types were available, the types were taken from metadata supplied by the sample provider, not from assay-based typing.

Each collaborating institution followed its own protocols to collect whole blood in K2EDTA tubes. Collaborator samples were shipped for TCRbeta analysis as frozen whole blood, isolated PBMCs, or DNA extracted from either sample type. Notes on this clone: Its antigen is currently not known. No much larger clone is present one base from it, and per-base qualities are unavailable.

The immunoSEQ Assay, a bias-controlled multiplex PCR, was used to amplify TCRbeta CDR3 regions from genomic DNA. The study's own analysis went as follows. Nucleated cell counts per sample were estimated from amplification of reference gene primers within the assay. To quantify the absolute abundance of each unique TCRbeta CDR3 rearrangement, sequence reads were collapsed and filtered. Productive Simpson clonality was computed per sample as the square root of Simpson's diversity index over productive rearrangements. In TCRdb, the immuneACCESS table is reduced to in-frame sequences with V and J assigned. These tables do not hold every clone; where another copy was compared, an unresolved V gene accounts for under half, and the others remain unexplained. From that table come the V and J calls and clone size; the DNA was used to work out D and trimming. The sample table lists nearly 40,000 clones, roughly 75% of them with a count of one. The top ten hold around 40% of the sample.

The junction carries 20 bases between V and J, which are trimmed by 4 bases and 4 bases respectively. Looking up the germline V gene (reference sequence) yields CDR1 GTSNPN and CDR2 SVGIG. Spanning cysteine to phenylalanine, the CDR3 consists of 17 amino acids. The CDR3 DNA has 51 bases and is translated from base 1. What the authors observed across the whole study: The quantity of clinical and demographic metadata differed by source and by participant and was supplied without curation.

The receptor's source is a man older than 75 with active or convalescent COVID-19. Source material: peripheral blood. The chain is made from TRBV30 and TRBJ2-6; TRBD1 is a possible D gene, resting on 5 matching bases. The CDR3 protein is CAWTSQGRSAGANVLTF. The nucleotides read TGTGCCTGGACCAGTCAGGGTCGATCTGCCGGGGCCAACGTCCTGACTTTC.